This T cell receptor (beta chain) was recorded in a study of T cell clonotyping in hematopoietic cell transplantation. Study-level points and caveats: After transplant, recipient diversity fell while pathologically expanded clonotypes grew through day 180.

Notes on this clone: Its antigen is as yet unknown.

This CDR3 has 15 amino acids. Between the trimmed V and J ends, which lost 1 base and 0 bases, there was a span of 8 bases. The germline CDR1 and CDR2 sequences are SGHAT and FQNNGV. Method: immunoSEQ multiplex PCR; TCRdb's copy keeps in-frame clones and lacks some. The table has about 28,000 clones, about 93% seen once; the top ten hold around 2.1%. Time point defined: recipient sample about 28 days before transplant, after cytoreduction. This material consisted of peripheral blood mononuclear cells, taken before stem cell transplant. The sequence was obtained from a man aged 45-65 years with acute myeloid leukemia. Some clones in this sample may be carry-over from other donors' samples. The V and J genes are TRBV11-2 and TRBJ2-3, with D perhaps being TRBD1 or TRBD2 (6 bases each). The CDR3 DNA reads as TGTGCCAGCAGCTTAGGGGGGGCCAGCACAGATACGCAGTATTTT. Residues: CASSLGGASTDTQYF.